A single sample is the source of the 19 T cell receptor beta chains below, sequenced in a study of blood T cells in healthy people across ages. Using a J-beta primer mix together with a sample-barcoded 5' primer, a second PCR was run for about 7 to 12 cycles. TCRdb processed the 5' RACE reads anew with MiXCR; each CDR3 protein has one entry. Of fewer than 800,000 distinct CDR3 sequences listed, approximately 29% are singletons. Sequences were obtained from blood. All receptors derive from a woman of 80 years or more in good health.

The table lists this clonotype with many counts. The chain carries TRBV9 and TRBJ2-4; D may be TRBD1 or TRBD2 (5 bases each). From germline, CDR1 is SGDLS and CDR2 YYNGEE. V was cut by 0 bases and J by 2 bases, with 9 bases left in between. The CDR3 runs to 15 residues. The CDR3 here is CASSVGQGPKNIQYF. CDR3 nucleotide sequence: TGTGCCAGCAGCGTAGGGCAGGGACCCAAAAACATTCAGTACTTC.

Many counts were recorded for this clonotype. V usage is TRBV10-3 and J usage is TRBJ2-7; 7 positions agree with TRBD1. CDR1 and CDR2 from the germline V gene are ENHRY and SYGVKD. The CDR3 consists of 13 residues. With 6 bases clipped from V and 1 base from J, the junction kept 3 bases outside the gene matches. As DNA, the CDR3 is TGTGCCATCAGGGGACAGTTATCCTACGAGCAGTACTTC. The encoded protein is CAIRGQLSYEQYF.

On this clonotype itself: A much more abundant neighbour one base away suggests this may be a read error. The CDR3 region has the DNA TGCGCCAGCAGCTTGGACGGGGCAGTCGGGAATGAGCAGTTCTTC. Amino acid sequence: CASSLDGAVGNEQFF. This rearrangement joins TRBV5-1 to TRBJ2-1, with D perhaps being TRBD1 or TRBD2 (5 bases each). Germline CDR1 and CDR2: SGHRS and YFSETQ. Trimming pared 0 bases from V and 7 bases from J, leaving 14 bases between. The CDR3 spans 15 residues.

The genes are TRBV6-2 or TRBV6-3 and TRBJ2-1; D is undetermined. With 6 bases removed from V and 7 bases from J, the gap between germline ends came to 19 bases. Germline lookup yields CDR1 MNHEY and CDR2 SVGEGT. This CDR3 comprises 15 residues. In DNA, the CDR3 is TGTGCCAGCAGCCAAGATCACCCCTACGCGAATGAGCAGTTCTTC. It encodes CASSQDHPYANEQFF.

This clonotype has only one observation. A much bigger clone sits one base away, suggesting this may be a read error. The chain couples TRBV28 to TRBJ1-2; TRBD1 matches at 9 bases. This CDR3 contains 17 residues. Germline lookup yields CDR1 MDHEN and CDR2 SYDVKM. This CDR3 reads CASSLLSPGQGNYGNTF. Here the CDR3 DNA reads TGTGCCAGCAGCCTCCTGTCACCGGGACAGGGTAACTATGGCAACACCTTC.

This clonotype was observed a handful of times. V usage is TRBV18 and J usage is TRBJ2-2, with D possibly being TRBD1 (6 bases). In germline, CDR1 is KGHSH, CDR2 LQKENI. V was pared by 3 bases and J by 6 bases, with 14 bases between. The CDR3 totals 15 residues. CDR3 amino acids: CASSPAQGFAGELFF. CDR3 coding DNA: TGTGCCAGCTCACCTGCACAGGGATTCGCCGGGGAGCTGTTTTTT. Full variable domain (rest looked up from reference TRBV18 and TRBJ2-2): NAGVMQNPRHLVRRRGQEARLRCSPMKGHSHVYWYRQLPEEGLKFMVYLQKENIIDESGMPKERFSAEFPKEGPSILRIQQVVRGDSAAYFCASSPAQGFAGELFFGEGSRLTVL.

The CDR3 DNA follows: TGTGCCAGCAGACAACAGAACGAGCAGTACTTC. It codes for CASRQQNEQYF. The chain couples TRBV27 to TRBJ2-5; D gene unclear. Gene TRBJ2-7 matches the end of the DNA better, so the J call may be wrong. The CDR3 consists of 11 residues. Germline loops: CDR1 MNHEY, CDR2 SMNVEV (reference sequence).

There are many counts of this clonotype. The CDR3 spells CATSSTRAGDYNEQFF. The CDR3 DNA sequence: TGTGCCACCAGCAGCACCCGGGCCGGGGACTACAATGAGCAGTTCTTC. The chain uses TRBV15 and TRBJ2-1; maybe TRBD2 (5 bases). Germline-derived CDR1 and CDR2 are LNHNV and YYDKDF (reference sequence). V lost 3 bases and J lost 3, with 15 bases in between. This CDR3 contains 16 residues.

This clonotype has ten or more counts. CDR3: CASSFGQRAGGVEQYF. In nucleotides, the CDR3 is TGCGCCAGCAGCTTCGGACAGAGGGCGGGGGGCGTCGAGCAGTACTTC. The V and J genes are TRBV5-1 and TRBJ2-7, with 8 bases lining up with TRBD2. Germline V gene lookup returns CDR1 SGHRS and CDR2 YFSETQ. V was pared by 2 bases and J by 6 bases, with 13 bases of the junction left unmatched. The CDR3 has 16 residues.

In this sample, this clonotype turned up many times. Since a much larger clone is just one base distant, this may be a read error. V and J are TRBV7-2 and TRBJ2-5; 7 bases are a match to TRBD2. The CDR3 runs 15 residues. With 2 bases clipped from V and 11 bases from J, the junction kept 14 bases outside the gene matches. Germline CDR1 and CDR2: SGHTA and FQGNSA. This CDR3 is CASSLSGSGGREQYF. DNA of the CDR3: TGTGCCAGCAGCTTAAGCGGGTCGGGGGGACGGGAGCAGTACTTC.

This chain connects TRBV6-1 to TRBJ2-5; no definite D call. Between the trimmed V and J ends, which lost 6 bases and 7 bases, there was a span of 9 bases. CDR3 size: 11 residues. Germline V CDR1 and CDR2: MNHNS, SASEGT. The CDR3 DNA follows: TGTGCCAGCAGACTTTTGGGGACCCAGTACTTC. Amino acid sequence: CASRLLGTQYF.

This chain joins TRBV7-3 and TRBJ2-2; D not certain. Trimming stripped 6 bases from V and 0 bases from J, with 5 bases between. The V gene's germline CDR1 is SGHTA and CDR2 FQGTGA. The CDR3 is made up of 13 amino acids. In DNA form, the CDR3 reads TGTGCCAGCAGATATACGAACACCGGGGAGCTGTTTTTT. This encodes CASRYTNTGELFF.

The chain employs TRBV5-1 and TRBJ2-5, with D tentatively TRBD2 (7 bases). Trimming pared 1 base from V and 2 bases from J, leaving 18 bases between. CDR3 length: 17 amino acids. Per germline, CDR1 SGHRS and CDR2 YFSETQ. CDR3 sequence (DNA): TGCGCCAGCAGCTTGACTACGGGGGGACACACTCAAGAGACCCAGTACTTC. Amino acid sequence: CASSLTTGGHTQETQYF.

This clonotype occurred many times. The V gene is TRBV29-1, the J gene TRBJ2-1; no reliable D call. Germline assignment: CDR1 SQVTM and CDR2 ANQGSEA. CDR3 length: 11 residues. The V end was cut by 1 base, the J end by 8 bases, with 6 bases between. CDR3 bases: TGCAGCGTTGAAGGGAAACATGAGCAGTTCTTC. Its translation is CSVEGKHEQFF.

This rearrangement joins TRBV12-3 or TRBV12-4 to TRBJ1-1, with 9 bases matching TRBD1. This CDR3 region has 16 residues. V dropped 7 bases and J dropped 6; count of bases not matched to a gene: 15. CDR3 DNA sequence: TGTGCCAGCACCACCCCGGGACAGGGCAGGTCAGCTGAAGCTTTCTTT. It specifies CASTTPGQGRSAEAFF.

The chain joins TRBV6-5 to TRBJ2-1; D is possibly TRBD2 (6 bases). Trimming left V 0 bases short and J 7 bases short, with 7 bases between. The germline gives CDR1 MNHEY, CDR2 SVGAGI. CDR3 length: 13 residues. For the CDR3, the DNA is TGTGCCAGCAGTTACTCTGCGGGGAATGAGCAGTTCTTC. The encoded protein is CASSYSAGNEQFF.

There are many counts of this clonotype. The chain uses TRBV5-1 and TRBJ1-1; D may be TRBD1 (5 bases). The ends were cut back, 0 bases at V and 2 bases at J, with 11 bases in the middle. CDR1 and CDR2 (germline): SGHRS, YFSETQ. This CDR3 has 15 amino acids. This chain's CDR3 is CASSLEGRSNTEAFF. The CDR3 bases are TGCGCCAGCAGCTTGGAGGGACGGAGTAACACTGAAGCTTTCTTT.

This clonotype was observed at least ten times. CDR3 bases: TGTGCCAGCAGTCGAACAGGGGGAGAGACTGAAGCTTTCTTT. It yields the protein CASSRTGGETEAFF. V and J are TRBV12-3 or TRBV12-4 and TRBJ1-1; 8 bases map to TRBD1. Trimming removed 5 bases from V and 5 bases from J; junction bases left unmatched: 7. The CDR3 runs 14 residues.

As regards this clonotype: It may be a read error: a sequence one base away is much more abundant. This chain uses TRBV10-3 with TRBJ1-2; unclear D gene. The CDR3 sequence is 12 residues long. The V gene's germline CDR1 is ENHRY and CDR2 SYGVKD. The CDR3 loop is CAISGGVYSYTF. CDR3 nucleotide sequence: TGTGCCATCAGTGGGGGAGTCTATAGCTACACCTTC.